This entry lists 16 T cell receptor beta chains sequenced from one sample in a study of T cell responses to AZD1222 COVID-19 vaccine. Only in-frame clones appear in the TCRdb table, and some are missing; sequencing was by immunoSEQ multiplex PCR. The table has roughly 90,000 clones, around 90% seen once. The sample was peripheral blood, taken 28 days after the second AZD1222 dose. The receptor set was obtained from an adult who received the AZD1222 COVID-19 vaccine.

The chain combines TRBV27 with TRBJ1-6; D may be TRBD1 (5 bases). Germline V lookup: CDR1 MNHEY, CDR2 SMNVEV (reference sequence). Trimming took off 2 bases at V and 7 bases at J, with 6 bases between the two ends. This CDR3 comprises 13 residues. The DNA for the CDR3 is TGTGCCAGCAGTTTAGGGACGAATTCACCCCTCCACTTT. Protein product: CASSLGTNSPLHF.

This chain joins TRBV6-5 and TRBJ2-7; 8 bases map to TRBD1. V shed 6 bases and J 5 bases; nucleotides not matched to a gene: 3. The CDR3 sequence is 12 residues long. Germline loops: CDR1 MNHEY, CDR2 SVGAGI. For the CDR3, the DNA is TGTGCCAGCAGACAGGGGGTTAACGAGCAGTACTTC. Protein sequence: CASRQGVNEQYF.

The CDR3 loop reads CASSLGTSGYSYEQYF. The CDR3 DNA sequence: TGTGCCAGCAGCTTAGGGACTAGCGGTTACTCCTACGAGCAGTACTTC. The V call is TRBV11-2, the J call TRBJ2-7, with 10 positions matching TRBD2. J was trimmed by 0 bases and V by 1 base; bases with no gene match: 3. The germline CDR1 and CDR2 sequences are SGHAT and FQNNGV. CDR3 length: 16 residues.

This chain uses TRBV7-2 with TRBJ2-7; 14 nucleotides align to TRBD2. The CDR3 loop spans 17 amino acids. V was clipped by 4 bases and J by 5 bases; unmatched bases: 10. Looked up from germline, CDR1 is SGHTA and CDR2 is FQGNSA. The CDR3 DNA sequence: TGTGCCAGCAGCTCTCCCCCAGGACTAGCGGGGGGCAACGAGCAGTACTTC. Its protein product is CASSSPPGLAGGNEQYF.

The chain uses TRBV16 and TRBJ2-3; D uncertain. V was cut by 7 bases and J by 5 bases, with 10 bases left in between. The length of the CDR3 is 12 residues. The germline V gene encodes CDR1 KGHSY and CDR2 FQNENV. CDR3 nucleotides: TGTGCCAGCAAAGACGTCGGAGATACGCAGTATTTT. This gives the protein CASKDVGDTQYF.

The J gene is TRBJ1-2, the V gene TRBV2; 7 positions match TRBD1. V gave up 0 bases and J gave up 0 bases; unmatched junction bases: 4. CDR3 length equals 16 residues. Germline CDR1 SNHLY, CDR2 FYNNEI. The CDR3 sequence: CASSEAGRGANYGYTF. In DNA form, the CDR3 reads TGTGCCAGCAGTGAAGCTGGCAGGGGGGCTAACTATGGCTACACCTTC.

This chain joins TRBV7-8 and TRBJ2-7, with D tentatively TRBD1 or TRBD2 (5 bases each). The germline V gene has CDR1 SGHVS and CDR2 FQNEAQ. The V end lost 3 bases, the J end lost 2 bases, and 14 bases lay between the germline ends. The CDR3 has 15 residues. CDR3 in amino acids: CASSLGRLTPYEQYF. The CDR3 bases are TGTGCCAGCAGCTTGGGACGTCTTACCCCCTACGAGCAGTACTTC.

This chain links TRBV4-3 with TRBJ2-7; D might be TRBD1 or TRBD2, each matching 5 bases. Germline assignment: CDR1 LGHNA and CDR2 YSLEER. The CDR3 length is 16 residues. Trimming cost V 0 bases and J 0 bases, with 12 bases left between them. The CDR3 is CASSQDPAGSSYEQYF. The CDR3 DNA follows: TGCGCCAGCAGCCAAGATCCGGCAGGGAGCTCCTACGAGCAGTACTTC.

The rearrangement joins TRBV16 to TRBJ2-4; 10 positions agree with TRBD1. From germline, CDR1 is KGHSY and CDR2 FQNENV. There are 18 residues in the CDR3. V shed 4 bases and J 5 bases; nucleotides not matched to a gene: 14. DNA of the CDR3: TGTGCCAGCAGCCGATACAGGGGACAGGGGAAGTCTCAAAACATTCAGTACTTC. Protein: CASSRYRGQGKSQNIQYF.

The CDR3 region is CASSPSGGAPPDTQYF. Here the CDR3 DNA reads TGCGCCAGCAGCCCCTCGGGGGGGGCTCCCCCAGATACGCAGTATTTT. This rearrangement joins TRBV4-1 to TRBJ2-3; 8 bases fit TRBD2. The CDR3 has 16 residues. After removal of 4 bases from V and 4 bases from J, the junction contained 10 bases not matched to a gene. Germline V lookup: CDR1 MGHRA, CDR2 YSYEKL.

The chain couples TRBV10-1 to TRBJ2-1; 9 nucleotides align to TRBD1. Germline assignment: CDR1 WNHNN and CDR2 SYGVQD (reference sequence). J lost 3 bases, V lost 9 bases, and 18 bases had no gene match. CDR3 length equals 18 residues. For the CDR3, the DNA is TGCGCCAGGCTCCCTCCCACCGGGACAGGGAATAGCTACAATGAGCAGTTCTTC. Protein: CARLPPTGTGNSYNEQFF.

This sequence joins TRBV29-1 and TRBJ1-2; a possible D gene is TRBD1 (6 bases). Looked up from germline, CDR1 is SQVTM and CDR2 is ANQGSEA. The CDR3 totals 13 residues. Trimming shortened V by 6 bases and J by 0 bases, and 11 bases separated the two germline ends. The CDR3 nucleotides are TGCAGCGTATGGGACACCTCTAACTATGGCTACACCTTC. This encodes CSVWDTSNYGYTF. The full variable domain, rest sourced from reference TRBV29-1 and TRBJ1-2, is SAVISQKPSRDICQRGTSLTIQCQVDSQVTMMFWYRQQPGQSLTLIATANQGSEATYESGFVIDKFPISRPNLTFSTLTVSNMSPEDSSIYLCSVWDTSNYGYTFGSGTRLTVV.

The V and J genes are TRBV19 and TRBJ2-5; 12 bases map to TRBD2. V was clipped by 0 bases and J by 4 bases; unmatched bases: 12. The germline CDR1 and CDR2 sequences are LNHDA and SQIVND (reference sequence). The length of the CDR3 is 19 residues. The CDR3 region is CASSIEPPVLAGGRETQYF. CDR3 sequence (DNA): TGTGCCAGTAGTATAGAGCCCCCCGTACTAGCGGGGGGCCGAGAGACCCAGTACTTC.

The DNA for the CDR3 is TGTGCTAGTGGTTTCCCCATCAGGGGTTCTACAGATACGCAGTATTTT. This encodes CASGFPIRGSTDTQYF. The genes are TRBV12-5 and TRBJ2-3; maybe TRBD1 (6 bases). Trimming cost V 3 bases and J 3 bases, with 16 bases left between them. This CDR3 has 16 amino acids. Germline V lookup: CDR1 LGHNT, CDR2 FRNRAP.

The chain combines TRBV14 with TRBJ2-3; TRBD1 or TRBD2 may be the D gene (5 bases each). This CDR3 has 15 amino acids. V was pared by 4 bases and J by 7 bases, with 18 bases between. Germline loops: CDR1 SGHDN, CDR2 FVKESK. The CDR3 bases are TGTGCCAGCAGCCGGAACGAGGGGTCCAGACATACGCAGTATTTT. It encodes CASSRNEGSRHTQYF.

The chain recombines TRBV6-5 with TRBJ1-2; D is ambiguous. Germline V gene data show CDR1 as MNHEY and CDR2 as SVGAGI. V lost 6 bases and J 2 bases, leaving 7 bases between the germline ends. CDR3 length equals 12 residues. The DNA for the CDR3 is TGTGCCAGCAGCCGAGACAACTATGGCTACACCTTC. Translating it yields CASSRDNYGYTF.